These 3 T cell receptor beta chains were all obtained from the same sample, sequenced in a study of immune heterogeneity within non-small cell lung tumors (dated 2018 in TCRdb). Genomic DNA extracted from bulk tumor tissue served as TCR template, with 600 to 700 ng gDNA amplified per sample. During surgery, several biopsies were collected from each primary tumor and placed as far from one another as possible within the tumor mass. The study cohort was described as untreated, and the patients were newly diagnosed NSCLC cases having curative surgery. Sequenced on a HiSeq X Ten. The TCR beta CDR3 region was amplified with a multiplex PCR system, in which a first round of around 11 cycles was run using 32 V-gene forward and 13 J-gene reverse primers. TCRdb reran the public reads through fastp at Q25 and MiXCR, keeping productive beta chains. When rows share a CDR3 protein, they turn into one entry using the most common DNA and genes. In this sample the table shows around 9,600 distinct CDR3 sequences, roughly 30% of which occur a single time. The ten most abundant clones make up over 9% of the sample.

Sequences were obtained from lung tumor tissue. These receptors all stem from a man aged 60 to 69 with non-small cell lung cancer.

This clonotype is medium-sized. The chain combines TRBV5-1 with TRBJ2-3, with D unclear. This CDR3 comprises 15 residues. CDR1 and CDR2 (germline): SGHRS, YFSETQ. Trimming took 0 bases from V and 5 from J, leaving 13 bases between them. The CDR3: CASSLGQATRDTQYF. In nucleotides, the CDR3 is TGCGCCAGCAGCTTGGGCCAGGCCACGAGAGATACGCAGTATTTT.

The table lists this clonotype with a count of one. The V call is TRBV19, the J call TRBJ1-4; D unresolved. Germline V gene sequence: CDR1 LNHDA, CDR2 SQIVND (reference sequence). The CDR3 sequence is 14 residues long. The V and J ends lost 6 bases and 8 bases respectively, with 16 bases between them. Here the CDR3 DNA reads TGTGCCAGTAGCGGCGGTAGCCCGGGCGAAAAACTGTTTTTT. This codes for CASSGGSPGEKLFF.

By sample share, this clonotype is medium-sized (0.01 to 0.1%). The V and J genes are TRBV28 and TRBJ2-7; no definite D call. The CDR3 loop spans 15 amino acids. The germline V gene has CDR1 MDHEN and CDR2 SYDVKM. V lost 5 bases, J lost 6 bases, and 20 bases lay in between. The CDR3 bases are TGTGCCAGCAGTCTCCCCATGGGAAGGGCTTCCGAGCAGTACTTC. It yields the protein CASSLPMGRASEQYF.